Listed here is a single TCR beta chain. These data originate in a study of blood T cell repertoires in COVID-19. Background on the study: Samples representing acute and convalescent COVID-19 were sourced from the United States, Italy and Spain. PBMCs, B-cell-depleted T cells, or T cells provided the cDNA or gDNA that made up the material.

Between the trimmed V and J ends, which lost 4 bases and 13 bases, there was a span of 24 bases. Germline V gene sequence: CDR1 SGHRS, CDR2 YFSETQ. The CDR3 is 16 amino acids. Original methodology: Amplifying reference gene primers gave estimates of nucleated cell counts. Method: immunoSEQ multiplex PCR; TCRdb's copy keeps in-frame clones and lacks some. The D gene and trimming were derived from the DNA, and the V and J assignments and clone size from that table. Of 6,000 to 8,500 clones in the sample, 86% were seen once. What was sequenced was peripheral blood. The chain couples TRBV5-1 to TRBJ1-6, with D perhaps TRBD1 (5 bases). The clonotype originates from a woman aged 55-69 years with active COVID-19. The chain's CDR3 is CASSPGGADLKGPLHF. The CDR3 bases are TGCGCCAGCAGCCCCGGGGGTGCAGATCTGAAGGGGCCCCTCCACTTT.